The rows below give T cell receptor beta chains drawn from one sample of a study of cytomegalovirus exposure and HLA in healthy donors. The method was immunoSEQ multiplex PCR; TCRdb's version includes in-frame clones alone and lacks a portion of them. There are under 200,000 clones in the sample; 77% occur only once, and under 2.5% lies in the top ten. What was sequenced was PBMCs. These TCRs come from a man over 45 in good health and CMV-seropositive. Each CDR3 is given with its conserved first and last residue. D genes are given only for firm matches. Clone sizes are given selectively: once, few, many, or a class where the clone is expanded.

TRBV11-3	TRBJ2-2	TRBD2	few	TGTGCCAGCAGCCCTCACCCTCTAGCGGGGGGAGCCGGGGAGCTGTTTTTT	CASSPHPLAGGAGELFF
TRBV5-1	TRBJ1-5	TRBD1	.	TGCGCCAGCAGCGAGGGACAGGGTTATCAGCCCCAGCATTTT	CASSEGQGYQPQHF
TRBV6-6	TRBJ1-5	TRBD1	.	TGTGCCAGCAGCGACGACAGGGTAAGCAATCAGCCCCAGCATTTT	CASSDDRVSNQPQHF
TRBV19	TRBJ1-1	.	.	TGTGCCAGTAGTATTGGGGGGGTGATGAACACTGAAGCTTTCTTT	CASSIGGVMNTEAFF
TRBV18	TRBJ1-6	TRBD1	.	TGTGCCAGCTCACCCCTGCGGACAGGGGATAATAATTCACCCCTCCACTTT	CASSPLRTGDNNSPLHF
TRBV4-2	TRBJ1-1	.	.	TGTGCCAGCAGCCAGTCAGGGATCACTGAAGCTTTCTTT	CASSQSGITEAFF
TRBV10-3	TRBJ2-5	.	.	TGTGCCATCAGTGGCCTCGGGGGACCCCAAGAGACCCAGTACTTC	CAISGLGGPQETQYF
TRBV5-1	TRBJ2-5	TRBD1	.	TGCGCCAGCAGCCCCGGACAGGGAACGTACCAAGAGACCCAGTACTTC	CASSPGQGTYQETQYF
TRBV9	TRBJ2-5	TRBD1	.	TGTGCCAGCAGCGTTATGGGACAGGGGGCGAGGGAGACCCAGTACTTC	CASSVMGQGARETQYF
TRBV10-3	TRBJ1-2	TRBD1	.	TGTGCCATCAGTGAGACAGGGGACCCTAACTATGGCTACACCTTC	CAISETGDPNYGYTF
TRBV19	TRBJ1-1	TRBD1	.	TGTGCCAGTAGCGGACAGGGTGACACTGAAGCTTTCTTT	CASSGQGDTEAFF
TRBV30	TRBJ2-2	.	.	TGTGCCTGGGGGGGGTCAGCCATTACCGGGGAGCTGTTTTTT	CAWGGSAITGELFF
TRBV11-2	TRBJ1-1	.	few	TGTGCCAGCAGCTCGCTGCGGGGCAGAACCTCCACTGAAGCTTTCTTT	CASSSLRGRTSTEAFF
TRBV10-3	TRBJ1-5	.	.	TGTGCCATCAGTGATCGTGGCAATCAGCCCCAGCATTTT	CAISDRGNQPQHF
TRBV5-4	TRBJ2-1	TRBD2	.	TGTGCCAGCAGCCCCGGGGGGGCTTCTGAGCAGTTCTTC	CASSPGGASEQFF
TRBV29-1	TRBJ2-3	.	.	TGCAGCGTCGACTTAGGGGGGGTGGTTACGCAGTATTTT	CSVDLGGVVTQYF
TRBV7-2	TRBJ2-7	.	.	TGTGCCAGCAGCTTATATGGCACAAGCGATCACGAGCAGTACTTC	CASSLYGTSDHEQYF
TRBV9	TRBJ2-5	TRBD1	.	TGTGCCAGCAGCGTACTGGACAGGGGGCAAGAGACCCAGTACTTC	CASSVLDRGQETQYF
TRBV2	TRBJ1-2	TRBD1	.	TGTGCCAGCAAGAGGGGGACAGGGGCTAACTATGGCTACACCTTC	CASKRGTGANYGYTF
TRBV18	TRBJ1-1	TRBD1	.	TGTGCCAGCTCACCCCAACAGGGGTCGTTGGTCACTGAAGCTTTCTTT	CASSPQQGSLVTEAFF
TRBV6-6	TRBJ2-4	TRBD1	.	TGTGCCAGCAAAATGGACAGGGGGCCGGACATTCAGTACTTC	CASKMDRGPDIQYF
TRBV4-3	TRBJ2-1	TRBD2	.	TGCGCCAGCAGCCAAGATTTAGCGGGGGGGTACAATGAGCAGTTCTTC	CASSQDLAGGYNEQFF
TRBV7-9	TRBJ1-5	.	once	TGTGCCAGCAGCTTAGGGGACATCAATCAGCCCCAGCATTTT	CASSLGDINQPQHF
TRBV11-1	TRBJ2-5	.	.	TGTGCCAGCAGCGCAGACCGGCCGGGGTGGCTGGAGACCCAGTACTTC	CASSADRPGWLETQYF
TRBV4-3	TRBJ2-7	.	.	TGCGCCAGCAGCCAAGGTGACAGGCCAGGCCACGAGCAGTACTTC	CASSQGDRPGHEQYF
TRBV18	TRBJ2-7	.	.	TGTGCCAGCTCACCACGTAGGGACTTCGAGCAGTACTTC	CASSPRRDFEQYF
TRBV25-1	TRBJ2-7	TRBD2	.	TGTGCCAGCGCTTTAGGACTAGCGGGGGCCTACGAGCAGTACTTC	CASALGLAGAYEQYF
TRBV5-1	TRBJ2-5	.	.	TGCGCCAGCAGCTTGGCGGCCTGGGCGGAGACCCAGTACTTC	CASSLAAWAETQYF
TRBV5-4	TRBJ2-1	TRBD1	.	TGTGCCAGCAGCTACAATTGGGGGACAGGGAGCGAGCAGTTCTTC	CASSYNWGTGSEQFF
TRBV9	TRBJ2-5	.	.	TGTGCCAGCAGCGTAGGGCAGGCGTACCAAGAGACCCAGTACTTC	CASSVGQAYQETQYF
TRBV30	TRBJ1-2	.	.	TGTGCCTGGAGTGTGGGAGGATTGGGTGGCTACACCTTC	CAWSVGGLGGYTF
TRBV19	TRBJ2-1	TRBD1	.	TGTGCCAGTAGTTATCCGGCAGGGGGCGCCCCCTACAATGAGCAGTTCTTC	CASSYPAGGAPYNEQFF
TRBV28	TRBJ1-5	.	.	TGTGCCAGCAGTCCACCGGGTGGACCCCAGCATTTT	CASSPPGGPQHF
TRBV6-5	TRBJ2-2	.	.	TGTGCCAGCACCCCGTTCGGGGTTGGAACCGGGGAGCTGTTTTTT	CASTPFGVGTGELFF
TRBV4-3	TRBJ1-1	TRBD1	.	TGCGCCAGCAGCCAAGGGACAGGGGGCTCGAACACTGAAGCTTTCTTT	CASSQGTGGSNTEAFF
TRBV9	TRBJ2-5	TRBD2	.	TGTGCCAGCAGCAGTAGCGGGGGGGCGGGATTAGAGACCCAGTACTTC	CASSSSGGAGLETQYF